Reported below is one T cell receptor beta chain. Its antigen remains unknown. This sample is part of a study of sequential checkpoint blockade in melanoma. Study context: First-line arms were nivolumab then ipilimumab, or the reverse, randomized 1:1. TCRbeta immunosequencing was performed on DNA from roughly 99 pretreatment melanoma tumor samples.

Study-wide results and limits: Clinical benefit was about 30 times likelier when tumor T-cell fraction and clonality increased. T-cell fraction and clonality followed PD-L1 and CD8+ counts, not mutational load.

Treatment denoted: randomized to nivolumab then ipilimumab (arm A) or the reverse (arm B). This table comes from immunoSEQ multiplex PCR, and its TCRdb copy is limited to in-frame clones, with some not included. The profile shows about 2,500 clones, about 15% of them singletons. V dropped 6 bases and J dropped 7 bases, with 19 bases sitting between them. The CDR3 consists of 16 residues. From germline, CDR1 is LNHDA and CDR2 SQIVND (reference sequence). This TCR was recovered from a human donor with melanoma. J is TRBJ1-6 and V is TRBV19, with D hard to call. The input for sequencing was tumor tissue (inferred from file names), taken from a patient given nivolumab and ipilimumab in sequence. This CDR3 reads CASSSLKYYTNSPLHF. Written as DNA, the CDR3 is TGTGCCAGTAGCTCACTCAAATACTATACCAATTCACCCCTCCACTTT.